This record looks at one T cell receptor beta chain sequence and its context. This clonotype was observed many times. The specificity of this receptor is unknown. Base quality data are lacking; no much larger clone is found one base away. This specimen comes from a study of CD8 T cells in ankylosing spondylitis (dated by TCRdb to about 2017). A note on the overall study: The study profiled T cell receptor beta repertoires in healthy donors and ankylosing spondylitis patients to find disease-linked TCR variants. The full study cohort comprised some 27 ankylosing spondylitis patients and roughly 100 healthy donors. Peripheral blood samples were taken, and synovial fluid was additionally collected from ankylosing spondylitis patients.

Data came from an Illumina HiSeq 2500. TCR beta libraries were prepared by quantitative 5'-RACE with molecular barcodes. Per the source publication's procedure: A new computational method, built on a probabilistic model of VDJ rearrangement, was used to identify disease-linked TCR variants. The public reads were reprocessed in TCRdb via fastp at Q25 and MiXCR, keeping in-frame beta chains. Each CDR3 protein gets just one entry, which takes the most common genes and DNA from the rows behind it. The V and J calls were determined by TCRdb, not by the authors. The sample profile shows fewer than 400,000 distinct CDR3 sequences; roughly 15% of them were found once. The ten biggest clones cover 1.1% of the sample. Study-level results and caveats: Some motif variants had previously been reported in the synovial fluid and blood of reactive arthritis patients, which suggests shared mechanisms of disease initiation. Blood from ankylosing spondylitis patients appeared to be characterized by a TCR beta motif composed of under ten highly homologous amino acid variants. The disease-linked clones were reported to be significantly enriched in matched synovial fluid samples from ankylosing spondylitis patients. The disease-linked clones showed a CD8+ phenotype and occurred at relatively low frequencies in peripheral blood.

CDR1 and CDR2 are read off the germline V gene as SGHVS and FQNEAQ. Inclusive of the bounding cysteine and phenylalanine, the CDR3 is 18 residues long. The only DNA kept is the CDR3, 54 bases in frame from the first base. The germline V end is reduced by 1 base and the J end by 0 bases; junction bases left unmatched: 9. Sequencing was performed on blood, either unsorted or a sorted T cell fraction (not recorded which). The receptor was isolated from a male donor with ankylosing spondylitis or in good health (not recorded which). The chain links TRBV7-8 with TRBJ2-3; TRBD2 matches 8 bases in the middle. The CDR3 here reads CASSLDRLTSGSTDTQYF. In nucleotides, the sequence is TGTGCCAGCAGCTTAGACCGCCTCACTAGCGGTAGCACAGATACGCAGTATTTT.